This T cell receptor beta chain appears in the sequencing data of a study of regulatory T cells in long-lasting Graves disease. At the level of the study: Over 5 years on antithyroid drugs plus positive TSH receptor antibodies marked Graves' disease as persistent.

The CDR3 length is 13 residues. Per the germline V gene, CDR1 is DFQATT and CDR2 is SNEGSKA (reference sequence). V lost 5 bases and J 5 bases, leaving 12 bases between the germline ends. TCR beta libraries were built with iRepertoire HTBI primers and Arm-PCR of CDR3 regions. TCRdb ran MiXCR on the multiplex PCR reads and lists one entry per CDR3 protein. This table holds 650,000 to 850,000 distinct CDR3 sequences, 30% found once. The time point here: persistent/refractory GD, antithyroid drugs over 5 years with positive TRAb. PBMC-derived RNA was used for the TCR library. Source: peripheral blood mononuclear cells (PBMCs), taken when the disease was refractory, from a patient treated with antithyroid drugs. The TCR comes from a female donor with Graves disease. The J gene is TRBJ2-2, the V gene TRBV20-1; perhaps TRBD1 as D (6 bases). CDR3 bases: TGCAGTGCTCCTACAGGGTTTACCGGGGAGCTGTTTTTT. Translating it yields CSAPTGFTGELFF.